This passage covers 12 T cell receptor beta chains from one sample sequenced in a study of cytomegalovirus exposure and HLA in healthy donors. Vbeta (60) and Jbeta (13) primers were used in the PCR. Some clones are missing from TCRdb's copy, which holds only in-frame ones; the method was immunoSEQ multiplex PCR. The data contain about 120,000 clones, 55% to 75% of them singletons. The sample comprised PBMCs. The source of these receptors is a young man in good health and CMV-seronegative.

This chain connects TRBV6-5 to TRBJ1-1; no firm D call. The CDR3 spans 14 residues. Trimming took 1 base from V and 6 from J, leaving 12 bases between them. Germline lookup yields CDR1 MNHEY and CDR2 SVGAGI. The DNA of the CDR3 is TGTGCCAGCAGTTACTTCGGGGATTCCTCTGAAGCTTTCTTT. It encodes CASSYFGDSSEAFF.

This clone has a handful of counts. The rearrangement joins TRBV27 to TRBJ2-1; D possibly corresponds to TRBD1 (7 bases). The CDR3 totals 14 residues. Trimming removed 3 bases at V and 7 bases at J, with 13 bases between. Germline loops: CDR1 MNHEY, CDR2 SMNVEV (reference sequence). The CDR3 sequence is CASSFTGAGNEQFF. The CDR3 DNA sequence: TGTGCCAGCAGTTTCACAGGGGCGGGGAATGAGCAGTTCTTC.

This sequence joins TRBV6-4 and TRBJ2-2; 9 nucleotides align to TRBD2. Germline-derived CDR1 and CDR2 are MRHNA and SNTAGT. V shed 4 bases and J 6 bases; nucleotides not matched to a gene: 3. CDR3 size: 14 residues. CDR3 residues: CASSAGTSPGELFF. CDR3 coding DNA: TGTGCCAGCAGTGCCGGGACTAGCCCCGGGGAGCTGTTTTTT.

This chain links TRBV4-1 with TRBJ1-1; D might be TRBD1 (5 bases). Trimming took 8 bases from V and 4 from J, leaving 23 bases between them. The germline V gene encodes CDR1 MGHRA and CDR2 YSYEKL. The CDR3 sequence is 16 residues long. The CDR3: CASARVPRVPSTEAFF. The CDR3 nucleotides are TGCGCCAGCGCCAGGGTCCCCAGGGTGCCCTCCACTGAAGCTTTCTTT.

The CDR3 loop is CASTRPGGGNQPQHF. CDR3 nucleotide sequence: TGTGCCAGCACCCGTCCCGGGGGAGGGAATCAGCCCCAGCATTTT. The chain is built from TRBV28 and TRBJ1-5; a possible D gene is TRBD1 (5 bases). This CDR3 spans 15 amino acids. CDR1 and CDR2 from the germline V gene are MDHEN and SYDVKM. The V end lost 7 bases, the J end lost 4 bases, and 17 bases lay between the germline ends.

The V gene is TRBV7-9, the J gene TRBJ2-7; TRBD2 is a possible D gene (6 bases). CDR3 size: 14 residues. The V gene lost 6 bases and the J gene lost 6 bases, with 18 bases spanning the gap. Per the germline V gene, CDR1 is SEHNR and CDR2 is FQNEAQ (reference sequence). The DNA for the CDR3 is TGTGCCAGCAGTCCCACCCCCCCTAGCGCCGAGCAGTACTTC. Protein sequence: CASSPTPPSAEQYF.

This CDR3 reads CASSLPGGPYEQYF. The CDR3 DNA reads TGTGCCAGCAGCCTCCCTGGTGGGCCCTACGAGCAGTACTTC. The chain is built from TRBV7-9 and TRBJ2-7; D call uncertain. The CDR3 is 14 amino acids. Germline CDR1 and CDR2: SEHNR and FQNEAQ (reference sequence). V lost 5 bases to trimming and J lost 2 bases, with 13 bases between them.

The chain joins TRBV4-1 to TRBJ2-2, with 10 bases that match TRBD2. In germline, CDR1 is MGHRA, CDR2 YSYEKL. V was clipped by 2 bases and J by 6 bases; unmatched bases: 12. The CDR3 is 18 residues long. The CDR3 region has the DNA TGCGCCAGCAGCCAATACGCCGGGACTAGCGTTTTATCCGGGGAGCTGTTTTTT. It encodes CASSQYAGTSVLSGELFF.

As for this clone: Other DNA variants within this sample encode the same CDR3. The V call is TRBV5-1, the J call TRBJ2-7; weak D call: TRBD1 (5 bases). The CDR3 totals 13 residues. Germline V gene lookup returns CDR1 SGHRS and CDR2 YFSETQ. Trimming left V 1 base short and J 2 bases short, with 7 bases between. For the CDR3, the DNA is TGCGCCAGCAGCTTGACAGGTCCCTACGAGCAGTACTTC. Its protein is CASSLTGPYEQYF.

This clone was observed once. The chain uses TRBV5-1 and TRBJ2-3; D gene ambiguous. There are 14 residues in the CDR3. The V end was cut by 0 bases, the J end by 0 bases, with 5 bases between. Germline V gene lookup returns CDR1 SGHRS and CDR2 YFSETQ. The CDR3 DNA reads TGCGCCAGCAGCTTGGCCGTTAGCACAGATACGCAGTATTTT. Its translation is CASSLAVSTDTQYF.

The chain is built from TRBV5-1 and TRBJ2-2; D ambiguous. V lost 2 bases and J lost 3, with 11 bases in between. CDR1 and CDR2 (germline): SGHRS, YFSETQ. The CDR3 length is 15 residues. Here the CDR3 reads CASSFRQADTGELFF. The CDR3 DNA sequence: TGCGCCAGCAGCTTTCGTCAGGCAGACACCGGGGAGCTGTTTTTT.

The chain recombines TRBV28 with TRBJ1-5; D perhaps matches TRBD1 (6 bases). Deletions cut 7 bases from V and 7 bases from J, with 17 bases between. CDR3 length: 14 amino acids. Germline CDR1 reads MDHEN; CDR2 reads SYDVKM. CDR3 amino acids: CASILGQGRQPQHF. The CDR3 DNA follows: TGTGCCAGCATATTGGGACAAGGGCGGCAGCCCCAGCATTTT.